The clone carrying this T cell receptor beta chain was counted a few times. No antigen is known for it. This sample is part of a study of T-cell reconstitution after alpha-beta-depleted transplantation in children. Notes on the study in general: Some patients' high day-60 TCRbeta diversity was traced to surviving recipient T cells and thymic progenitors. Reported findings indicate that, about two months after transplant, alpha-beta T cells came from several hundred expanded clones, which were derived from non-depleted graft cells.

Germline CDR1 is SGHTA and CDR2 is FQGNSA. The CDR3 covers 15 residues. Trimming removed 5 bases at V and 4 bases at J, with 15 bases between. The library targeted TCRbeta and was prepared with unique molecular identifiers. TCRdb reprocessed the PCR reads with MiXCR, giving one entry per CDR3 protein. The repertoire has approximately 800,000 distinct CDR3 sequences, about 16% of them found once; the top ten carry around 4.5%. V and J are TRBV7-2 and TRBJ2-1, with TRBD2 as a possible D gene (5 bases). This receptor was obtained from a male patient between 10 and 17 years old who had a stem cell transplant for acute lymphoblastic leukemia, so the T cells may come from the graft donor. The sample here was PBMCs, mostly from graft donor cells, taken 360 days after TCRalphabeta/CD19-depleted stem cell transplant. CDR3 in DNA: TGTGCCAGCAGCCGAAGTGGGAGTTTTTACAATGAGCAGTTCTTC. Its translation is CASSRSGSFYNEQFF.